This TCR beta chain was documented in a study of spatial heterogeneity in lung cancer. Study at large: Samples were obtained from approximately 72 donors, all untreated early-stage non-small cell lung cancer patients. Raw sequencing reads included, on average, more than eight appearances of each unique TCR and UMI combination.

Single TCR cDNA molecules each had their own unique molecular identifier. Each CDR3 protein is one row after TCRdb ran MiXCR on the 5' RACE reads. The sample has some 110,000 distinct CDR3 sequences, about 12% seen once. This clonotype appeared many times. Germline V gene sequence: CDR1 MDHEN, CDR2 SYDVKM. There are 16 residues in the CDR3. The ends lost 6 bases at V and 6 bases at J; junction bases unmatched: 10. Time point indicated: blood at routine non-recurrence follow-up after resection. Frozen PBMC, nontumor lung or tumor provided whole RNA, which was sequenced unsorted. This specimen consisted of PBMCs, obtained at follow-up. The receptor's source is a male donor with early-stage non-small cell lung cancer. The chain uses TRBV28 and TRBJ1-6, with TRBD1 identical over 8 bases. The CDR3 is CASSGLIGQGNSPLHF. The CDR3 DNA follows: TGTGCCAGCAGCGGACTCATAGGACAGGGTAATTCACCCCTCCACTTT. The variable domain in full, completed from reference TRBV28 and TRBJ1-6, reads DVKVTQSSRYLVKRTGEKVFLECVQDMDHENMFWYRQDPGLGLRLIYFSYDVKMKEKGDIPEGYSVSREKKERFSLILESASTNQTSMYLCASSGLIGQGNSPLHFGNGTRLTVT.